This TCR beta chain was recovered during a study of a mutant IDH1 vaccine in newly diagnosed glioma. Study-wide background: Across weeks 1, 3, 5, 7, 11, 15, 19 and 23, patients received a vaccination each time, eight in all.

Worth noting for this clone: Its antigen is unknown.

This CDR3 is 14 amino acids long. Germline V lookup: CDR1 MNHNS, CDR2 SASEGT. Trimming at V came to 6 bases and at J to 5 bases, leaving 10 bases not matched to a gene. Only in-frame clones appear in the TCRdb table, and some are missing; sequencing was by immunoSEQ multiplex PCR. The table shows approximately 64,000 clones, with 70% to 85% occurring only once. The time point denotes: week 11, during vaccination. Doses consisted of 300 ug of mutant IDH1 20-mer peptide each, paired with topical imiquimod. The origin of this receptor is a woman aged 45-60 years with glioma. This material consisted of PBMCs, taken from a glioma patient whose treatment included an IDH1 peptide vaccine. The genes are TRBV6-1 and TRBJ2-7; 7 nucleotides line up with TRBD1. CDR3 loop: CASSGWDRPNEQYF. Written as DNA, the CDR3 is TGTGCCAGCAGCGGCTGGGACAGACCTAACGAGCAGTACTTC.